This T cell receptor (beta chain) was identified in a study of cytomegalovirus exposure and HLA in healthy donors (dated by TCRdb to about 2017). In the study overall: According to an earlier analysis of 550 to 700 of the donors, 150 million to 200 million T cells yielded over 90 million unique TCR beta sequences and around 280 Gb of sequence data. An early release covering 550 to 650 HLA-typed donors comprised about 300 gigabases of sequencing data and approximately 80 million unique TCR sequences. Of the 300 to 500 genotyped donors, less than 90% were placed in the genetic ancestry cluster associated with self-reported Caucasian donors. The aim of the study was to test whether cataloging public T cell receptors could identify signatures of past pathogen exposure. The study used immunosequencing to profile the T cell repertoires of around 600 subjects and linked those repertoires to cytomegalovirus serostatus. Along with the approximately 700-subject first cohort, a separate validation cohort of about 110 different subjects was used. High-throughput TCR immunosequencing, statistical association of individual TCRs with disease status, and machine learning were combined to predict cytomegalovirus infection status. To study patterns of TCR occurrence, a later analysis re-analyzed previously published TCR beta repertoires from several hundred donors and added high-resolution HLA genotyping. The later analysis used no new phenotypic data to find candidate immune exposures, relying instead on TCR beta sequences and their occurrence across donors. To decide whether each TCR beta V gene segment behaved as functional or pseudogenic, an earlier analysis of approximately 620 of the donors relied on high-throughput TCR beta sequencing. Donor age, sex, ethnicity and CMV serostatus were compiled together with the repertoire data. A later genetic analysis used genome-wide SNP genotypes for about three fifths of the 666 donors, treating that subset as a discovery cohort. All discovery cohort repertoires had been generated on a single sequencing platform. Both class I and class II loci were covered by HLA typing, at four-digit resolution. The number of typed donors differed by locus: about 629-630 for A, B, C, DRB1 and DQB1; 500 to 550 for DQA1; fewer than 610 for DPA1; and 450 to 480 for DPB1. Roughly five DR-DQ haplotypes were handled as single units for association and clustering, since linkage in the cohort was strong. Among around 400 genotyped donors of the cohort, an average of around 220,000 unique TCR beta nucleotide sequences was sequenced per donor, of which about 19% were non-productive. Beyond this particular receptor, the publication reports: The only immune exposure information available for the cohort was CMV serostatus. In a later analysis, the rate of TCR association differed among HLA loci, with DRB1 alleles having the most associated TCRs and HLA-C alleles having the fewest. Because the 87-base-pair reads could not distinguish some IMGT-functional V segments, including TRBV6-2 and TRBV6-3, those segments were excluded. The authors suggested that the approach could potentially be generalized to other disease states and immunological phenotypes. Broadly in line with IMGT annotations, most TCR beta V segments showed up in productive rearrangements about 90% or about 30% of the time in an earlier analysis of some 590 of the donors. An association between a missense DCLRE1C variant and V-gene and J-gene trimming of TCR beta chains was found in a later genetic analysis and replicated in an independent cohort. Linkage disequilibrium might explain the correlated functional status among segregating V segments, but an unknown experimental factor could not be excluded. Most CMV-associated TCR beta chains appeared to be HLA-restricted in a later analysis, and the HLA associations seemed to be driven largely by CMV exposure. A further reported finding was that TCR beta sequences accurately predicted the HLA-A and HLA-B alleles for most subjects in the first cohort. A later analysis reported that several top co-occurrence clusters appeared linked to parvovirus B19, influenza, CMV and Epstein-Barr virus. This cohort had only TCR beta chains sequenced, and the lack of alpha or paired-chain data limited which features could be detected. A few of the identified cytomegalovirus-associated TCR beta chains were confirmed in vitro to be specific for cytomegalovirus antigens. Assigning TCR associations to individual alleles was difficult when HLA alleles, especially DR and DQ, strongly co-occurred. The study listed around 160 TCR beta chains as associated with cytomegalovirus. Specific HLA alleles were associated with around 18,000 TCR beta sequences at a false discovery rate of 0.05 in a later analysis. The presence/absence analyses assumed that sequencing depth was roughly uniform across donors, and that assumption may not be true. A later analysis found that HLA-associated TCR beta chains were more clonally expanded and had lower generation probabilities than equally common non-associated chains. HLA typing was unavailable for some donors at each locus, so association tests used only the typed subset. While some public TCRs were present in many individuals, most TCR sequences turned up only very rarely across donors. In both the original and validation cohorts, the classifier was reported to diagnose cytomegalovirus status with high specificity and sensitivity. The earlier analysis of around 600 of the donors excluded some 15 rarely observed V segments, including chromosome 9 orphons, because counts were too low. According to a later genetic analysis, donors in an Asian-associated ancestry cluster had fewer N-insertions in productive TCRs than the approximately 650-donor mean. A cluster of highly shared sequence variants was judged likely to represent a technical artifact of the sequencing pipeline.

Libraries were built with the immunoSEQ multiplex PCR assay. For the multiplex PCR, a mixture combining 60 forward primers for TCR Vbeta segments and 13 reverse primers for TCR Jbeta segments was used. A multiplex PCR assay on genomic DNA amplified the CDR3 region of rearranged TCR beta genes. The Illumina HiSeq System was used to sequence the amplified TCR beta libraries as 87-base-pair reads. In the source study's methods: Across the 500 to 750 repertoires, a later analysis counted tens of millions of unique TCR beta chains, roughly 11 million of which were shared by at least two donors. A nearest-neighbor algorithm error-corrected the raw reads and collapsed the reads into unique sequences, merging closely related sequences to remove PCR and sequencing errors. To assign V, D and J gene segments, CDR3 sequences were aligned to IMGT reference sequences. Each retained sequence needed at least a six-nucleotide match to both a V gene segment and a J gene segment. Rearrangements were classified as productive when the CDR3 lacked stop codons and remained in frame with V and J, and all other rearrangements were classified as non-productive. Following IMGT convention, CDR3 was defined as the stretch from the second conserved V-encoded cysteine to the conserved J-encoded phenylalanine. Sequences without an unambiguous match to a single V gene segment were excluded from the earlier analysis of approximately 560 of the donors. In an earlier analysis of 587 of the donors, a V segment was called functional when productive rearrangements were above 56.7%, and segregating when the standard deviation between donors exceeded 5%. A statistical classification framework was built for diagnosing cytomegalovirus status from the catalog of TCR beta chain sequences. In a later analysis, V and J genes were assigned by comparing TCR nucleotide sequences against IMGT/GENE-DB human TR gene sequences. The TCRdist pipeline was used in a later analysis to assign CDR3 sequences and most-parsimonious VDJ recombination scenarios. In a later analysis, each TCR beta chain was defined by its CDR3 amino acid sequence together with its V-gene family, and reads without a unique V-gene family were excluded. A later analysis removed over 500 highly shared, low-generation-probability nucleotide sequences to deal with suspected cross-contamination and a sequencing artifact. For each public chain, a later analysis derived a clonal expansion index from normalized ranks of inferred template counts within each repertoire. In a later analysis, generation probabilities were computed with a VDJ recombination model fitted to out-of-frame rearrangements, and the resulting probabilities were checked against IGoR. In a later analysis, TCR-TCR, TCR-HLA and TCR-CMV co-occurrence was scored with hypergeometric tests, and a repertoire-size bias correction was applied to TCR pairs. False discovery rates were estimated in a later analysis by permuting HLA or CMV assignments 20 times. In a later analysis, co-occurring TCRs were grouped using DBSCAN, with TCRdist sequence similarity added in when clustering inside HLA-allele-positive subsets. For co-occurrence clustering, repertoires with fewer than 30,000 or more than 120,000 public chains were excluded, along with five or six repertoires with anomalous nucleotide sharing. Entries here come from immuneACCESS through TCRdb and include only in-frame sequences with V and J called. Some clones fail to appear in such tables; in the studies checked, an unresolved V gene covers under half of the shortfall, and the cause of the remainder is unknown. V and J calls plus clone size are reproduced from that table; the DNA served to infer D and trimming. This sample's table carries about 130,000 clones. 0.9% to 1.2% of the sample lies in the top ten.

The CDR3, cysteine through phenylalanine, is 13 amino acids long. Of all the DNA, just the CDR3 is kept, 39 bases in frame from base 1. V loses 4 bases of germline sequence and J loses 6 bases, and the interval between the two ends is 10 bases. CDR1 and CDR2 were assigned from the germline V gene as MGHDK and SYGVNS. Of note for this clone: The specificity of this receptor is unknown.

The cohort consisted of fewer than 700 healthy bone marrow donors. At the time of sampling, every cohort member was nominally healthy, though immune exposures that went unrecorded were likely present. The donor was CMV seronegative and was included in the group of a few hundred seronegative cohort members. Each donor provided a peripheral blood sample, and peripheral blood mononuclear cells were used for TCR beta sequencing. The Qiagen DNeasy Blood Extraction Kit was used to extract genomic DNA from the blood cell samples. This receptor was obtained from a man between 18 and 29 years old in good health and CMV-seronegative. The chain was built from TRBV25-1 and TRBJ2-1; possibly the D gene is TRBD2, per 6 matching bases. The sequenced sample was PBMCs. The DNA reads as follows: TGTGCCAGCAGTGTGGGACTCCGCAATGAGCAGTTCTTC. Its amino acids are CASSVGLRNEQFF.